This TCR beta chain was recorded in a study of T-cell memory formation after mild COVID-19. Germline V lookup: CDR1 SEHNR, CDR2 FQNEAQ (reference sequence). V trimming: 4 bases; J trimming: 3 bases; junction bases outside the gene matches: 4. The CDR3 has 16 amino acids. TCRdb fed the 5' RACE reads into MiXCR, producing one record per CDR3 protein. The sample comprises about 150,000 distinct CDR3 sequences, roughly 24% of which are singletons, and approximately 24% rests with the top ten. The chain employs TRBV7-9 and TRBJ2-1; 12 bases are a match to TRBD2. This clonotype was sampled from an adult woman who had mild COVID-19 (a few samples of this study predate the infection). Cell type and time point are not known. The specimen sequenced was PBMCs or a T cell subset sorted from them (not recorded which). The CDR3 loop is CASSSLAGGLYNEQFF. The CDR3 coding sequence is TGTGCCAGCAGCTCCCTAGCGGGAGGGCTCTACAATGAGCAGTTCTTC.